Listed here is a single T cell receptor beta chain. Participants, patients aged 18 to 65, had newly diagnosed hyperthyroidism with a duration under 2 months. Patients were excluded because of uncontrolled infection, other autoimmune disease, pregnancy or lactation. Blood was sampled at initial diagnosis of hyperthyroidism, prior to onset of any ophthalmopathy symptoms. This CDR3 comprises 15 residues. Germline assignment: CDR1 SGDLS and CDR2 YYNGEE. V shed 0 bases and J shed 5 bases, with 15 bases lying between them. This sample was included in a study of T cells in Graves' hyperthyroidism and ophthalmopathy. For the study at large: The initial diagnosis was the point when peripheral blood was collected, ahead of any treatment.

Amplified TCR beta CDR3 regions derived from RNA transcripts. First-round RT-PCR with HTBI primers amplified the TCR CDR3 region. TCRdb processed the multiplex PCR reads anew with MiXCR; each CDR3 protein has one entry. Seen here are more than 300,000 distinct CDR3 sequences, roughly 15% observed once, and the top ten hold almost 35%. This TCR came from a woman aged 25 to 39 with Graves' hyperthyroidism that later progressed to Graves' ophthalmopathy. The sample taken for sequencing was blood. The chain carries TRBV9 and TRBJ2-7, with D possibly matching TRBD1 (6 bases). The DNA of the CDR3 is TGTGCCAGCAGCGTAGGCGGTGGGGGCCTGAACGAGCAGTACTTC. Amino acids: CASSVGGGGLNEQYF. Based on the CDR3 plus reference TRBV9 and TRBJ2-7, the full variable domain is DSGVTQTPKHLITATGQRVTLRCSPRSGDLSVYWYQQSLDQGLQFLIQYYNGEERAKGNILERFSAQQFPDLHSELNLSSLELGDSALYFCASSVGGGGLNEQYFGPGTRLTVT.